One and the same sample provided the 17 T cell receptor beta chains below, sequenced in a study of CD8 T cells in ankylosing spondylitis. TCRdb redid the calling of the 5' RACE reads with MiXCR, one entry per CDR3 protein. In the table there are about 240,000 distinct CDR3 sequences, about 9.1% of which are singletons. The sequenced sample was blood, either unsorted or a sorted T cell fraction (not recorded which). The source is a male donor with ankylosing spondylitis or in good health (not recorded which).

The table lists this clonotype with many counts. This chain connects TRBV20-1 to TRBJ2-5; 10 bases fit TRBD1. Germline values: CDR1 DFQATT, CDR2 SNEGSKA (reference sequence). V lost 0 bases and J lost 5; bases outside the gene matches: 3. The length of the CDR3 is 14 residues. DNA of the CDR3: TGCAGTGCTAGAGATCAGGACAGGGGGGAGACCCAGTACTTC. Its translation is CSARDQDRGETQYF.

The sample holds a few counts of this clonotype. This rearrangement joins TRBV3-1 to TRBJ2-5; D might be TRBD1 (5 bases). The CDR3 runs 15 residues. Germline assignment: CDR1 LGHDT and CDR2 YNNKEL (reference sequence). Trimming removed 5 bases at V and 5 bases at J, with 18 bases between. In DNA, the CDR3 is TGTGCCAGCAGCTCATCTCCAGCAGGGCGGGAGACCCAGTACTTC. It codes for CASSSSPAGRETQYF.

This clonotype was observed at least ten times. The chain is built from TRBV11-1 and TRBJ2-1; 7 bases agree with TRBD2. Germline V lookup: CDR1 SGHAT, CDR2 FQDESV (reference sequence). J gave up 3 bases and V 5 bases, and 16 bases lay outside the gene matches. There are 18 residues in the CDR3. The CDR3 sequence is CASSPRAGLAAVYNEQFF. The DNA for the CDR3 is TGTGCCAGCAGCCCCCGGGCAGGTCTAGCGGCCGTCTACAATGAGCAGTTCTTC.

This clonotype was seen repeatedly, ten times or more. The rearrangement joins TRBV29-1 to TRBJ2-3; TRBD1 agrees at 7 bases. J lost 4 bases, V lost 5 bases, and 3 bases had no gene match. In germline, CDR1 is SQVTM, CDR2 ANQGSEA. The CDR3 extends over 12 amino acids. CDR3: CSVKRGPDTQYF. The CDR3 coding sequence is TGCAGCGTTAAGAGGGGGCCAGATACGCAGTATTTT.

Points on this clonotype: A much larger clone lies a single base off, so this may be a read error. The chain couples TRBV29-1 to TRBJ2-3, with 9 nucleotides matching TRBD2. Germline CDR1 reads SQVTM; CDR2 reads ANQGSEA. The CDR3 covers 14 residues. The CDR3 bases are TGCAGCGTTGAGCGGGGGGGCCGAACAGATACGCGGTATTTT. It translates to CSVERGGRTDTRYF.

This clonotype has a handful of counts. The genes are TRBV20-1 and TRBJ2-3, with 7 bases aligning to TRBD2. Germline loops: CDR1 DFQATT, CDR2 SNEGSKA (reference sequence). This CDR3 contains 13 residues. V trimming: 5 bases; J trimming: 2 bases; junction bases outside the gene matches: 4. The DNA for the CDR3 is TGCAGTGCTCCCAGCGGGATCACAGATACGCAGTATTTT. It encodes CSAPSGITDTQYF.

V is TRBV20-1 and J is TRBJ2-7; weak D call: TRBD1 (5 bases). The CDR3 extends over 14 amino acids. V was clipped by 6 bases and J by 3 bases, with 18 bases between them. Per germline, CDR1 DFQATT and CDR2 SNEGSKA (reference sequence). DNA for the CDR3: TGCAGTGCAGCCCCCACGACCGACAGCTACGAGCAGTACTTC. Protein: CSAAPTTDSYEQYF.

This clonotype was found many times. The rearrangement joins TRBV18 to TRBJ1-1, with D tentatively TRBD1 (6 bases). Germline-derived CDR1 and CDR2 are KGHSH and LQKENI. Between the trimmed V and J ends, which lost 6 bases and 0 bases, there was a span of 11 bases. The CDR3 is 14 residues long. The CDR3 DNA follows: TGTGCCAGCTCTCGGGACAACATGAACACTGAAGCTTTCTTT. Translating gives CASSRDNMNTEAFF.

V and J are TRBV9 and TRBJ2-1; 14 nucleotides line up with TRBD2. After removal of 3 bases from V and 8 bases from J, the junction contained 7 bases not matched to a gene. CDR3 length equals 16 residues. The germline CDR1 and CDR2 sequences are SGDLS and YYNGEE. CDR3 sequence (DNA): TGTGCCAGCAGCGCAGGACTAGCGGGGGGTGTCTATGAGCAGTTCTTC. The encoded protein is CASSAGLAGGVYEQFF.

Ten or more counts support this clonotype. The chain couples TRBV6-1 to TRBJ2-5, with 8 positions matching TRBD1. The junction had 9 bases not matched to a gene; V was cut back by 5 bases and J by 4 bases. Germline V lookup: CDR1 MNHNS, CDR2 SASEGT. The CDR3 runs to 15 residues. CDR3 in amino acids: CASSLMAGGRETQYF. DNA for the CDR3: TGTGCCAGCAGTCTCATGGCAGGGGGCAGAGAGACCCAGTACTTC.

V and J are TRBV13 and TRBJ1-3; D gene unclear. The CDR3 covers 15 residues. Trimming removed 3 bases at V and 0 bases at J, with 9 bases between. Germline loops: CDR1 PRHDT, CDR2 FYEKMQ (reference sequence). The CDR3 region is CASSFLQYSGNTIYF. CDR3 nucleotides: TGTGCCAGCAGCTTCTTACAGTACTCTGGAAACACCATATATTTT. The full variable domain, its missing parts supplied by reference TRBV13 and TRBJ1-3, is AAGVIQSPRHLIKEKRETATLKCYPIPRHDTVYWYQQGPGQDPQFLISFYEKMQSDKGSIPDRFSAQQFSDYHSELNMSSLELGDSALYFCASSFLQYSGNTIYFGEGSWLTVV.

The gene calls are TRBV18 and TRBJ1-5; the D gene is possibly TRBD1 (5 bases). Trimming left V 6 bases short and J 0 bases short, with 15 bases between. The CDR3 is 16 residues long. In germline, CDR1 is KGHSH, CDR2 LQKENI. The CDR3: CASSDSGRASNQPQHF. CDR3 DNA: TGTGCCAGCTCCGACTCCGGCAGGGCTAGCAATCAGCCCCAGCATTTT.

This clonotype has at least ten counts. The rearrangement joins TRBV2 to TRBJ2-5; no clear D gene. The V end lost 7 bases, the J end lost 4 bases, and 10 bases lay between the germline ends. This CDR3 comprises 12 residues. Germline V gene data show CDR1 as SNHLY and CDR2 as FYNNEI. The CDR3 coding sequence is TGTGCCAGCATTTACCATCTAGAGACCCAGTACTTC. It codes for CASIYHLETQYF. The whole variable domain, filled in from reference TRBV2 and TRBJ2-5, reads EPEVTQTPSHQVTQMGQEVILRCVPISNHLYFYWYRQILGQKVEFLVSFYNNEISEKSEIFDDQFSVERPDGSNFTLKIRSTKLEDSAMYFCASIYHLETQYFGPGTRLLVL.

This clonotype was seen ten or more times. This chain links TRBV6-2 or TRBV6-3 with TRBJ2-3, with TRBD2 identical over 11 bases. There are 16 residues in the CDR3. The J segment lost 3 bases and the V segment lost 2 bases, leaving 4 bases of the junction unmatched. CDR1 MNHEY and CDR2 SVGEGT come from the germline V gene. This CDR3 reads CASSYPLAGGTDTQYF. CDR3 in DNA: TGTGCCAGCAGTTACCCCCTAGCGGGGGGTACAGATACGCAGTATTTT.

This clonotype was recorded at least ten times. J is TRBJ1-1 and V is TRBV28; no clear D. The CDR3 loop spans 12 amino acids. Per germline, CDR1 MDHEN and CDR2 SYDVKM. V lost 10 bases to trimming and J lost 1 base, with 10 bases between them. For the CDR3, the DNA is TGTGCCACAAAGAGTGCGAACACTGAAGCTTTCTTT. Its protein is CATKSANTEAFF. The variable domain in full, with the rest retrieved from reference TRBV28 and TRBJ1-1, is DVKVTQSSRYLVKRTGEKVFLECVQDMDHENMFWYRQDPGLGLRLIYFSYDVKMKEKGDIPEGYSVSREKKERFSLILESASTNQTSMYLCATKSANTEAFFGQGTRLTVV.

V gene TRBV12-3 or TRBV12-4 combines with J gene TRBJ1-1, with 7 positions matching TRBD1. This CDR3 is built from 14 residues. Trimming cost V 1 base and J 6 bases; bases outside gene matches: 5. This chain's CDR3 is CASSLDRGWAEAFF. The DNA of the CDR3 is TGTGCCAGCAGTTTAGACAGGGGTTGGGCTGAAGCTTTCTTT.

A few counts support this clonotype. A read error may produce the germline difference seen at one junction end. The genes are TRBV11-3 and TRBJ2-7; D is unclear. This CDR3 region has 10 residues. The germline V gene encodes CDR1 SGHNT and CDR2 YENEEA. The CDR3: CASSSRPTVF. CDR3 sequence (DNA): TGTGCCAGCAGCTCCCGACCGACGGTATTC.